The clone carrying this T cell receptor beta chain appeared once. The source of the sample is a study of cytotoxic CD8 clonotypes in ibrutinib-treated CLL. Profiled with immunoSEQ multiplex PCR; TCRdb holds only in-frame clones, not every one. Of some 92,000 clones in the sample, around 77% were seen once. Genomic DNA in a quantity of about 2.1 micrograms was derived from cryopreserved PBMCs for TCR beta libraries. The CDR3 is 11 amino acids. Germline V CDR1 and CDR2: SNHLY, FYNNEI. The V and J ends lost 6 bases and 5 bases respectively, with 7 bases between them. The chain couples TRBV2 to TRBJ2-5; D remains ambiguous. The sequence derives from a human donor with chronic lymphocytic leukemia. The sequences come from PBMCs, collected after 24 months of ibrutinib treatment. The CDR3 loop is CASSSSETQYF. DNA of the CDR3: TGTGCCAGCAGCTCCTCTGAGACCCAGTACTTC.